This T cell receptor beta chain was recorded in a study of OX40 agonist ivuxolimab in advanced cancers. Study-wide background: Ivuxolimab, an antibody that agonizes OX40 (CD134), was administered to the patients. The group had a mean age of about 65 years, ranged from 23 to 79, and was around 86% male.

Germline CDR1 is SQVTM and CDR2 is ANQGSEA. The CDR3 is 15 residues long. With 6 bases removed from V and 6 bases from J, the gap between germline ends came to 21 bases. Points from the study as a whole: Low normalized T-cell clonal expansion was additionally recorded for some nonresponders.

Concerning this clone: Antigen: not known.

Assay: immunoSEQ multiplex PCR; the TCRdb copy retains only in-frame clones and omits some. This table holds over 25,000 clones, roughly 80% found once. Sequences were derived from CD4+ or CD8+ T cells sorted from blood, sampled in a trial of the OX40 agonist ivuxolimab. The gene calls are TRBV29-1 and TRBJ2-1, with D perhaps matching TRBD2 (5 bases). The sequence was obtained from an adult with an advanced solid tumor such as melanoma, head and neck, liver or kidney cancer. CDR3 bases: TGCAGCGTCAACGGGCTAGCAGGAGGCCCCAATGAGCAGTTCTTC. It is translated as CSVNGLAGGPNEQFF.